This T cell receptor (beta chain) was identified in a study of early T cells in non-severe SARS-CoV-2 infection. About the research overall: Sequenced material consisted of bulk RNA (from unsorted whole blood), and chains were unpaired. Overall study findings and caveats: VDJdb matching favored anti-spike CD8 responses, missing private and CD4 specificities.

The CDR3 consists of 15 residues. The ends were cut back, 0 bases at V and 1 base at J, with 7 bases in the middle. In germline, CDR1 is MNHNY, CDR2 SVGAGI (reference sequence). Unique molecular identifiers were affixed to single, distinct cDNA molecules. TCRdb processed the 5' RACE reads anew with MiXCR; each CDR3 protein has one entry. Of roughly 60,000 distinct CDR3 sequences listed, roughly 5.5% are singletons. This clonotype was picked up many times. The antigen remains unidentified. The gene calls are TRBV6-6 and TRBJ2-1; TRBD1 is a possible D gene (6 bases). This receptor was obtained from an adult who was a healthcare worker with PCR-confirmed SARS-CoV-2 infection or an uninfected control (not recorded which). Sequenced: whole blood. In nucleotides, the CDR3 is TGTGCCAGCAGTTACTCCAGGGGTTCCTACAATGAGCAGTTCTTC. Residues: CASSYSRGSYNEQFF.